The next 27 T cell receptor beta chains were all read from a single sample in a study of blood T cell repertoires in COVID-19. The data were produced by immunoSEQ multiplex PCR, yet TCRdb's version contains in-frame clones alone and is incomplete. The profile shows approximately 150,000 clones, approximately 86% of them singletons. Sequenced input: peripheral blood. These receptors were obtained from a man in his sixties or seventies with acute or convalescent COVID-19.

The V gene is TRBV5-8, the J gene TRBJ1-2; 7 nucleotides align to TRBD1. The CDR3 loop spans 15 amino acids. Germline CDR1 and CDR2: SGHTS and YDEGEE. Losses at the gene ends were 3 bases for V and 4 bases for J; bases not matched to a gene: 9. CDR3 DNA: TGTGCCAGCAGCTCATCCGGGACAGTGAGCTATGGCTACACCTTC. Translating it yields CASSSSGTVSYGYTF.

The chain couples TRBV30 to TRBJ1-2; 9 bases are a match to TRBD1. The trim removed 5 bases at V and 6 bases at J, leaving 7 bases unmatched. CDR3 length: 13 residues. Germline loops: CDR1 GTSNPN, CDR2 SVGIG (reference sequence). CDR3 nucleotides: TGTGCCTGGTCCTACGGGACAGGGAATGGCTACACCTTC. Translated: CAWSYGTGNGYTF.

This clone showed up just a few times. This chain joins TRBV5-6 and TRBJ1-1, with a tentative D call TRBD1 (6 bases). Germline V gives CDR1 SGHDT, CDR2 YYEEEE. The CDR3 is 15 amino acids. V gave up 2 bases and J gave up 6 bases, with 17 bases separating them. The CDR3 DNA follows: TGTGCCAGCAGCTTCAGGGGAAATATAGTCGCTGAAGCTTTCTTT. As protein: CASSFRGNIVAEAFF.

The chain combines TRBV9 with TRBJ2-7, with TRBD2 matching over 8 bases. This CDR3 region has 17 residues. Germline V gene sequence: CDR1 SGDLS, CDR2 YYNGEE. J lost 0 bases, V lost 4 bases, and 12 bases had no gene match. CDR3 DNA: TGTGCCAGCAGCCCCCGAGCGGGGGCGCTAAGCTCCTACGAGCAGTACTTC. This sequence encodes CASSPRAGALSSYEQYF.

The chain is built from TRBV5-6 and TRBJ2-7; a weak D match, TRBD1 (5 bases). This CDR3 has 14 amino acids. CDR1 is SGHDT and CDR2 is YYEEEE in the germline V gene. V gave up 0 bases and J gave up 0 bases, with 7 bases separating them. The CDR3 DNA is TGTGCCAGCAGCTTGGGAGACAGCTCCTACGAGCAGTACTTC. Translated, it gives CASSLGDSSYEQYF.

The genes are TRBV6-5 and TRBJ2-1; tentative D call: TRBD1 (5 bases). This CDR3 has 13 residues. The germline gives CDR1 MNHEY, CDR2 SVGAGI. Trimming shortened V by 7 bases and J by 9 bases, and 16 bases separated the two germline ends. Written as DNA, the CDR3 is TGTGCCAGCAACCAAGGGGTCTCGGGTGAGCAGTTCTTC. Its protein product is CASNQGVSGEQFF.

The rearrangement uses TRBV5-8 and TRBJ2-1; 7 positions agree with TRBD1. The CDR3 contains 14 residues. Germline CDR1 and CDR2: SGHTS and YDEGEE. J gave up 7 bases and V 6 bases, and 10 bases lay outside the gene matches. This chain's CDR3 is CASTSRQGFNEQFF. The CDR3 bases are TGTGCCAGCACCTCCAGACAGGGTTTTAATGAGCAGTTCTTC.

With regard to this clone: The same CDR3 is also encoded by other DNA sequences in this sample. The V and J genes are TRBV5-1 and TRBJ2-1; maybe TRBD2 (5 bases). The germline CDR1 and CDR2 sequences are SGHRS and YFSETQ. Trimming took off 4 bases at V and 4 bases at J, with 9 bases between the two ends. This CDR3 has 13 amino acids. CDR3 sequence (DNA): TGCGCCAGCAGCCTGGACTCGTACAATGAGCAGTTCTTC. Translated, it gives CASSLDSYNEQFF.

The rearrangement joins TRBV3-1 (or the pseudogene TRBV3-2) to TRBJ1-3; 9 bases match TRBD1. The CDR3 is 16 amino acids. V dropped 7 bases and J dropped 0; count of bases not matched to a gene: 7. Looked up from germline, CDR1 is LGHDT and CDR2 is YNNKEL (reference sequence). The CDR3, as DNA: TGTGCCAGCACCCCCGGGACAGGGCTCTCTGGAAACACCATATATTTT. Translating it yields CASTPGTGLSGNTIYF.

This sequence joins TRBV28 and TRBJ1-1, with TRBD1 matching over 7 bases. The CDR3 covers 13 residues. V dropped 5 bases and J dropped 7; count of bases not matched to a gene: 7. Per germline, CDR1 MDHEN and CDR2 SYDVKM. The CDR3: CASSPPAGGEAFF. The CDR3 bases are TGTGCCAGCAGTCCTCCGGCAGGGGGTGAAGCTTTCTTT.

The chain recombines TRBV6-2 or TRBV6-3 with TRBJ1-1; D gene ambiguous. Germline CDR1 reads MNHEY; CDR2 reads SVGEGT. Between the trimmed V and J ends, which lost 5 bases and 2 bases, there was a span of 9 bases. The CDR3 is made up of 13 amino acids. The CDR3 nucleotides are TGTGCCAGCAGTCGGGAGTTAAACACTGAAGCTTTCTTT. Its protein is CASSRELNTEAFF.

This clone has more than one count but fewer than ten. This chain uses TRBV2 with TRBJ2-1; D possibly corresponds to TRBD1 (8 bases). CDR1 SNHLY and CDR2 FYNNEI come from the germline V gene. There are 17 residues in the CDR3. V was cut by 5 bases and J by 12 bases, with 29 bases left in between. The CDR3 nucleotides read TGTGCCAGCAGTATGACAGGGGCCGGGGGGAGTTCGTTTCGGCAGTTCTTC. It encodes CASSMTGAGGSSFRQFF.

The rearrangement joins TRBV12-5 to TRBJ2-3; the match to TRBD1 covers 9 bases. The germline gives CDR1 LGHNT, CDR2 FRNRAP. J lost 3 bases, V lost 5 bases, and 9 bases had no gene match. The CDR3 length is 16 residues. CDR3 in amino acids: CASGTSTGGRTDTQYF. The CDR3 DNA reads as TGTGCTAGTGGTACATCAACAGGGGGCAGGACAGATACGCAGTATTTT.

This chain connects TRBV24-1 to TRBJ2-2, with D tentatively TRBD1 (5 bases). V lost 7 bases and J 3 bases, leaving 8 bases between the germline ends. The CDR3 extends over 13 amino acids. Germline loops: CDR1 KGHDR, CDR2 SFDVKD. CDR3 in amino acids: CATRKGDTGELFF. The CDR3 nucleotides are TGTGCCACCAGAAAAGGGGACACCGGGGAGCTGTTTTTT.

V is TRBV12-3 or TRBV12-4 and J is TRBJ1-2; maybe TRBD1 (5 bases). The ends were cut back, 3 bases at V and 8 bases at J, with 13 bases in the middle. The CDR3 covers 13 residues. CDR3 region: CASSLGPPRGYTF. The CDR3 bases are TGTGCCAGCAGTTTGGGGCCTCCACGGGGCTACACCTTC.

This chain connects TRBV7-9 to TRBJ1-2; the D gene is possibly TRBD1 (5 bases). This CDR3 contains 14 residues. With 4 bases removed from V and 4 bases from J, the gap between germline ends came to 13 bases. Per germline, CDR1 SEHNR and CDR2 FQNEAQ (reference sequence). CDR3 in DNA: TGTGCCAGCAGCTGGGGGGAGGGTGTCTATGGCTACACCTTC. This sequence encodes CASSWGEGVYGYTF.

This clone has only a few counts. The genes are TRBV18 and TRBJ1-1; TRBD1 is a possible D gene (5 bases). The CDR3 extends over 13 amino acids. Per the germline V gene, CDR1 is KGHSH and CDR2 is LQKENI. Trimming stripped 4 bases from V and 9 bases from J, with 15 bases between. In DNA, the CDR3 is TGTGCCAGCTCACTTGGACCCGGGACTCAAGCTTTCTTT. Its protein is CASSLGPGTQAFF.

DNA for the CDR3: TGTGCCAGCAGCCAAAGGCAGGCGGGCTATGGCTACACCTTC. This translates into CASSQRQAGYGYTF. This chain joins TRBV3-1 (or the pseudogene TRBV3-2) and TRBJ1-2; no clear D gene. The CDR3 runs to 14 residues. In germline, CDR1 is LGHDT, CDR2 YNNKEL (reference sequence). The V end was cut by 2 bases, the J end by 4 bases, with 11 bases between.

The chain employs TRBV7-6 and TRBJ2-3, with 14 bases identical to TRBD2. This CDR3 comprises 18 residues. Per the germline V gene, CDR1 is SGHVS and CDR2 is FNYEAQ. V was clipped by 1 base and J by 3 bases; unmatched bases: 6. The CDR3 DNA sequence: TGTGCCAGCAGCTTAGTAGGGGGACTAGCGGGAGCGACAGATACGCAGTATTTT. Translated: CASSLVGGLAGATDTQYF.

The chain is built from TRBV19 and TRBJ1-2; the D gene is possibly TRBD1 (6 bases). CDR3 length: 14 residues. Germline values: CDR1 LNHDA, CDR2 SQIVND (reference sequence). Trimming left V 6 bases short and J 7 bases short, with 18 bases between. The CDR3 DNA reads TGTGCCAGTAGCTGGGCAGGGGAAGTCTCTGGCTACACCTTC. Its protein is CASSWAGEVSGYTF.

The chain joins TRBV9 to TRBJ2-5; TRBD2 aligns across 8 bases. Germline trimming cut 0 bases from V and 2 bases from J; bases unmatched to any gene: 3. Germline values: CDR1 SGDLS, CDR2 YYNGEE. CDR3 length: 15 amino acids. This CDR3 is CASSVAGGRQETQYF. The CDR3, as DNA: TGTGCCAGCAGCGTAGCGGGCGGGAGGCAAGAGACCCAGTACTTC.

The rearrangement uses TRBV27 and TRBJ1-5, with 7 bases identical to TRBD1. V lost 3 bases, J lost 3 bases, and 5 bases stayed unmatched. The CDR3 covers 15 residues. In germline, CDR1 is MNHEY, CDR2 SMNVEV (reference sequence). CDR3 DNA sequence: TGTGCCAGCAGTTTGAAGGGGGCGAACAATCAGCCCCAGCATTTT. Protein: CASSLKGANNQPQHF.

The table lists this clone with a count of one. The J gene is TRBJ2-1, the V gene TRBV19, with 10 positions matching TRBD1. The CDR3 extends over 15 amino acids. Looked up from germline, CDR1 is LNHDA and CDR2 is SQIVND (reference sequence). After removal of 4 bases from V and 1 base from J, the junction contained 1 base not matched to a gene. Written as DNA, the CDR3 is TGTGCCAGTAGTAGACAGGGGGCGTCCTACAATGAGCAGTTCTTC. This sequence encodes CASSRQGASYNEQFF.

The J gene is TRBJ1-1, the V gene TRBV5-1; D gene ambiguous. V was pared by 0 bases and J by 0 bases, with 12 bases between. The CDR3 is made up of 16 amino acids. The V gene's germline CDR1 is SGHRS and CDR2 YFSETQ. The CDR3 is CASSLGSGQMNTEAFF. DNA for the CDR3: TGCGCCAGCAGCTTGGGCTCGGGTCAGATGAACACTGAAGCTTTCTTT.

The V gene is TRBV7-8, the J gene TRBJ2-5, with TRBD2 matching over 15 bases. The V and J ends lost 5 bases and 5 bases, in that order; junction bases with no gene match: 9. CDR1 and CDR2 from the germline V gene are SGHVS and FQNEAQ. The CDR3 is 17 residues long. CDR3 region: CASSRGLAGGPWETQYF. CDR3 bases: TGTGCCAGCAGCCGAGGACTAGCGGGAGGGCCTTGGGAGACCCAGTACTTC.

The chain is built from TRBV7-2 and TRBJ2-7; D might be TRBD2 (7 bases). V dropped 1 base and J dropped 3 bases, with 22 bases sitting between them. This CDR3 region has 18 residues. Germline CDR1 is SGHTA and CDR2 is FQGNSA. This CDR3 is CASSLEGGSAGEGYEQYF. CDR3 bases: TGTGCCAGCAGCTTAGAAGGGGGGTCGGCGGGAGAGGGCTACGAGCAGTACTTC.

The chain employs TRBV11-2 and TRBJ2-1, with a tentative D call TRBD1 (6 bases). V dropped 2 bases and J dropped 5 bases, with 7 bases sitting between them. The CDR3 sequence is 13 residues long. In germline, CDR1 is SGHAT, CDR2 FQNNGV. The CDR3 sequence: CASSLRQDNEQFF. As DNA, the CDR3 is TGTGCCAGCAGCTTACGACAGGACAATGAGCAGTTCTTC.